These 10 T cell receptor beta chains share one sample of origin, sequenced in a study of CXCR3-negative and CXCR3-positive naive CD8 T cells. Overall study results and limits: In CXCR3-positive naive cells, the TRB CDR3s were more hydrophobic than in CXCR3-negative naive cells.

These TCRs are of unknown antigen specificity. The authors prepared UMI-labeled TRB cDNA libraries by 5' RACE. Reanalyzing the 5' RACE reads, TCRdb keeps one entry per CDR3 protein, without DNA. Recorded for this sample: over 100,000 distinct CDR3 sequences. Input material: naive CXCR3+ CD8+ T cells from blood. Subset denoted: CD45RO-CCR7+CD27+CD95- naive CD8+ T cells expressing CXCR3 (TNR3+). Receptors were obtained from a human donor in good health. Some clones in this sample may be carry-over from other donors' samples.

This chain connects TRBV12-3 or TRBV12-4 to TRBJ2-1; TCRdb's D call, TRBD1, is unchecked because there is no DNA. The CDR3 is made up of 18 amino acids. The CDR3 is CASSPWTGKTSSYNEQFF.

The chain employs TRBV19 and TRBJ2-1; TCRdb designates TRBD1, a call that cannot be tested without DNA. Germline V lookup: CDR1 LNHDA, CDR2 SQIVND (reference sequence). The CDR3 is 13 residues long. The CDR3: CASSNPGPNEQFF.

The gene calls are TRBV6-2 or TRBV6-3 and TRBJ2-7; TCRdb's D gene call, TRBD2, goes unchecked for lack of DNA. CDR1 MNHEY and CDR2 SVGEGT come from the germline V gene. The CDR3 sequence is 14 residues long. CDR3 region: CASSSLGGSYEQYF.

The chain carries TRBV28 and TRBJ2-7. Germline V gives CDR1 MDHEN, CDR2 SYDVKM. The CDR3 has 15 amino acids. CDR3 in amino acids: CASSLWVEDSYEQYF.

The rearrangement uses TRBV7-8 and TRBJ2-7; the D gene TCRdb calls, TRBD2, cannot be checked with no DNA. The germline V gene has CDR1 SGHVS and CDR2 FQNEAQ. The CDR3 spans 14 residues. CDR3 amino acids: CASSQPLTFYEQYF.

V gene TRBV10-3 combines with J gene TRBJ2-3; with no DNA, the TCRdb D assignment of TRBD2 cannot be verified. The CDR3 is made up of 14 amino acids. Germline CDR1 and CDR2: ENHRY and SYGVKD. CDR3 sequence: CAIRSGDFPDTQYF.

This chain links TRBV29-1 with TRBJ2-7; TCRdb's D call, TRBD1, is unchecked because there is no DNA. The CDR3 extends over 13 amino acids. Germline V lookup: CDR1 SQVTM, CDR2 ANQGSEA. The CDR3 reads CSVSGRSSYEQYF.

The chain has TRBV7-2 and TRBJ2-7; TCRdb calls TRBD1, which cannot be checked without DNA. Looked up from germline, CDR1 is SGHTA and CDR2 is FQGNSA. This CDR3 contains 13 residues. The CDR3 protein is CASRGSPSYEQYF.

The chain employs TRBV15 and TRBJ2-2; lacking DNA, the TRBD2 call made by TCRdb goes unchecked. Germline CDR1 is LNHNV and CDR2 is YYDKDF (reference sequence). The CDR3 is 14 amino acids. CDR3 sequence reads: CATSTRGWGGELFF.

This chain connects TRBV6-6 to TRBJ2-1. The CDR3 has 13 amino acids. Germline values: CDR1 MNHNY, CDR2 SVGAGI (reference sequence). CDR3 region: CASMSVTYNEQFF.